The 32 T cell receptor beta chains presented below share a single source sample, sequenced in a study of T cells after posttransplantation cyclophosphamide. Data came from immunoSEQ multiplex PCR; TCRdb stores just in-frame clones and leaves some out. The profile covers 34,000 or so clones, none occurring a single time. The specimen was PBMCs. These receptors all stem from a woman aged 45-65 years in good health and a related stem cell transplant donor.

This clone has a count of ten or more. The chain combines TRBV4-3 with TRBJ1-1, with D unresolved. The CDR3 runs 14 residues. The V gene lost 2 bases and the J gene lost 3 bases, with 10 bases spanning the gap. CDR1 is LGHNA, CDR2 YSLEER, per germline. CDR3 in DNA: TGCGCCAGCAGCCAAACATCGCGGGACACTGAAGCTTTCTTT. This translates into CASSQTSRDTEAFF.

The chain couples TRBV6-5 to TRBJ1-2, with a possible D match to TRBD1 (5 bases). V was shortened by 0 bases and J by 4 bases, with 9 bases between the two germline ends. Germline V gene lookup returns CDR1 MNHEY and CDR2 SVGAGI. CDR3 length: 14 amino acids. CDR3 loop: CASSYSRTSYGYTF. Here the CDR3 DNA reads TGTGCCAGCAGTTACTCCCGGACAAGCTATGGCTACACCTTC.

This clone has at least ten counts. V gene TRBV28 combines with J gene TRBJ2-7, with a possible D match to TRBD1 (5 bases). CDR3 length equals 13 residues. CDR1 and CDR2 from the germline V gene are MDHEN and SYDVKM. The germline V and J ends were trimmed by 7 bases and 5 bases, with 15 bases remaining between them. The DNA of the CDR3 is TGTGCCAGCATGAAGTCTAGGGGCCACGAGCAGTACTTC. It codes for CASMKSRGHEQYF.

This clone has at least ten counts. The rearrangement links TRBV5-1 to TRBJ1-3; possibly TRBD1 for D (6 bases). The CDR3 spans 17 residues. Germline CDR1 and CDR2: SGHRS and YFSETQ. V dropped 4 bases and J dropped 0 bases, with 17 bases sitting between them. CDR3 DNA: TGCGCCAGCAGCGCCCAACAAGGGGGAGCCTCTGGAAACACCATATATTTT. Encoded protein: CASSAQQGGASGNTIYF.

This clone has at least ten counts. This chain links TRBV2 with TRBJ1-3, with D maybe TRBD1 (5 bases). V gave up 0 bases and J gave up 4 bases, with 10 bases separating them. Germline assignment: CDR1 SNHLY and CDR2 FYNNEI. This CDR3 comprises 15 residues. The CDR3 here is CASSEAAGLGNTIYF. CDR3 nucleotides: TGTGCCAGCAGTGAAGCGGCAGGGTTGGGAAACACCATATATTTT. Full variable domain (outside the CDR3, taken from reference TRBV2 and TRBJ1-3): EPEVTQTPSHQVTQMGQEVILRCVPISNHLYFYWYRQILGQKVEFLVSFYNNEISEKSEIFDDQFSVERPDGSNFTLKIRSTKLEDSAMYFCASSEAAGLGNTIYFGEGSWLTVV.

This clone came up many times. The chain couples TRBV12-3 or TRBV12-4 to TRBJ2-7; D is perhaps TRBD2 (6 bases). V was shortened by 5 bases and J by 7 bases, with 21 bases between the two germline ends. There are 15 residues in the CDR3. The CDR3 nucleotides are TGTGCCAGCAGTCCCGGAGAGCCGGGGGTGAGGGAGCAGTACTTC. Residues: CASSPGEPGVREQYF.

This chain joins TRBV29-1 and TRBJ1-2, with 10 nucleotides matching TRBD1. From germline, CDR1 is SQVTM and CDR2 ANQGSEA. This CDR3 spans 12 amino acids. The V gene end was trimmed by 5 bases and the J gene end by 8 bases; junction bases not matched to a gene: 5. The CDR3 DNA reads TGCAGCGTTTCTGACAGGGGGCGAGGCTACACCTTC. As protein: CSVSDRGRGYTF.

This clone was detected many times. V gene TRBV6-5 combines with J gene TRBJ1-4; D unclear. Germline CDR1 MNHEY, CDR2 SVGAGI. CDR3 size: 14 residues. Trimming left V 2 bases short and J 6 bases short, with 10 bases between. DNA of the CDR3: TGTGCCAGCAGTTACAGAGATCACTATGAAAAACTGTTTTTT. It is translated as CASSYRDHYEKLFF.

This clone is large within its sample. J is TRBJ2-1 and V is TRBV7-9; TRBD2 agrees at 7 bases. Trimming at V came to 6 bases and at J to 12 bases, leaving 8 bases not matched to a gene. CDR1 is SEHNR and CDR2 is FQNEAQ in the germline V gene (reference sequence). CDR3 length equals 12 residues. The CDR3 reads CASSWGGTVQFF. CDR3 in DNA: TGTGCCAGCAGTTGGGGGGGGACTGTGCAGTTCTTC.

This clone showed up many times. This rearrangement joins TRBV27 to TRBJ2-1, with 7 bases aligning to TRBD1. From germline, CDR1 is MNHEY and CDR2 SMNVEV (reference sequence). The CDR3 consists of 15 residues. J gave up 4 bases and V 2 bases, and 5 bases lay outside the gene matches. The CDR3 nucleotides read TGTGCCAGCAGTTTAGGGGGACAGACTTACAATGAGCAGTTCTTC. It encodes CASSLGGQTYNEQFF.

This clone was seen many times. The chain carries TRBV4-3 and TRBJ2-1, with D possibly being TRBD1 (5 bases). This CDR3 region has 14 residues. Trimming took off 0 bases at V and 7 bases at J, with 10 bases between the two ends. Germline V gives CDR1 LGHNA, CDR2 YSLEER. The CDR3 sequence is CASSQDPRTNEQFF. The CDR3 DNA is TGCGCCAGCAGCCAAGATCCCCGGACAAATGAGCAGTTCTTC.

This clone was counted many times. The gene calls are TRBV6-1 and TRBJ1-5; 9 bases line up with TRBD1. From germline, CDR1 is MNHNS and CDR2 SASEGT. The trim removed 7 bases at V and 7 bases at J, leaving 11 bases unmatched. The CDR3 has 15 amino acids. The CDR3 protein is CASIPGQGNKQPQHF. In DNA form, the CDR3 reads TGTGCCAGCATACCGGGACAGGGCAATAAACAGCCCCAGCATTTT.

This clone was seen many times. This chain's CDR3 is CASSSWTGAQPQHF. The CDR3 DNA reads as TGTGCCAGCAGTTCCTGGACAGGGGCTCAGCCCCAGCATTTT. This sequence joins TRBV28 and TRBJ1-5, with 9 bases matching TRBD1. J lost 6 bases, V lost 4 bases, and 4 bases had no gene match. CDR1 is MDHEN and CDR2 is SYDVKM in the germline V gene. This CDR3 contains 14 residues.

This clone was detected ten times or more. The chain is built from TRBV7-9 and TRBJ2-7; D is undetermined. V shed 2 bases and J shed 6 bases, with 11 bases lying between them. Per the germline V gene, CDR1 is SEHNR and CDR2 is FQNEAQ (reference sequence). The CDR3 contains 13 residues. CDR3 DNA sequence: TGTGCCAGCAGCTTAACGGTCGCAACCGAGCAGTACTTC. This gives the protein CASSLTVATEQYF.

The table lists this clone with many counts. The CDR3 DNA sequence: TGCGCCAGCAGCCCTCAGGGCACTGAAGCTTTCTTT. It is translated as CASSPQGTEAFF. The chain uses TRBV5-1 and TRBJ1-1; a weak D match, TRBD1 (5 bases). CDR1 and CDR2 from the germline V gene are SGHRS and YFSETQ. The CDR3 length is 12 residues. Deletions cut 4 bases from V and 4 bases from J, with 8 bases between.

This clone has at least ten counts. The chain employs TRBV30 and TRBJ1-3; 8 positions match TRBD1. Germline trimming cut 3 bases from V and 2 bases from J; bases unmatched to any gene: 6. The CDR3 loop spans 15 amino acids. Germline V gives CDR1 GTSNPN, CDR2 SVGIG (reference sequence). Here the CDR3 reads CAWSPGTGPGNTIYF. As DNA, the CDR3 is TGTGCCTGGAGCCCCGGGACAGGTCCTGGAAACACCATATATTTT.

This clone was picked up many times. This sequence joins TRBV5-1 and TRBJ1-1, with D maybe TRBD1 (5 bases). There are 12 residues in the CDR3. The ends were cut back, 4 bases at V and 3 bases at J, with 7 bases in the middle. CDR1 is SGHRS and CDR2 is YFSETQ in the germline V gene. This chain's CDR3 is CASSRGDTEAFF. In DNA, the CDR3 is TGCGCCAGCAGCCGGGGGGACACTGAAGCTTTCTTT.

This clone was picked up many times. The chain carries TRBV7-2 and TRBJ2-7; perhaps TRBD1 as D (6 bases). Between the trimmed V and J ends, which lost 5 bases and 7 bases, there was a span of 15 bases. The CDR3 runs 13 residues. Germline V lookup: CDR1 SGHTA, CDR2 FQGNSA. Written as DNA, the CDR3 is TGTGCCAGCAGCCTGGGGGCTAGTCAGGAGCAGTACTTC. Translated, it gives CASSLGASQEQYF.

This clone appeared many times. V is TRBV28 and J is TRBJ2-7, with 9 bases fitting TRBD1. Trimming removed 2 bases from V and 4 bases from J; junction bases left unmatched: 6. Germline CDR1 reads MDHEN; CDR2 reads SYDVKM. The CDR3 contains 15 residues. CDR3 amino acids: CASSLERTGAYEQYF. CDR3 DNA: TGTGCCAGCAGTTTAGAAAGGACAGGGGCATACGAGCAGTACTTC.

This clone was seen many times. The chain recombines TRBV10-1 with TRBJ2-1; TRBD2 is a possible D gene (6 bases). CDR3 size: 16 residues. Germline CDR1 reads WNHNN; CDR2 reads SYGVQD (reference sequence). V was pared by 4 bases and J by 6 bases, with 19 bases between. This chain's CDR3 is CASSGELAEGVNEQFF. DNA of the CDR3: TGCGCCAGCAGTGGGGAACTAGCAGAAGGGGTCAATGAGCAGTTCTTC.

Only a few counts were recorded for this clone. The chain uses TRBV30 and TRBJ2-7; D uncertain. The V and J ends lost 2 bases and 4 bases respectively, with 6 bases between them. Germline V gene data show CDR1 as GTSNPN and CDR2 as SVGIG (reference sequence). The CDR3 sequence is 11 residues long. The CDR3 region is CAWSSLYEQYF. As DNA, the CDR3 is TGTGCCTGGAGTTCGTTGTACGAGCAGTACTTC.

This clone was recorded at least ten times. The V gene is TRBV19, the J gene TRBJ1-5; tentative D call: TRBD1 (5 bases). The CDR3 is 16 amino acids. V lost 1 base and J 0 bases, leaving 10 bases between the germline ends. Germline CDR1 LNHDA, CDR2 SQIVND (reference sequence). DNA for the CDR3: TGTGCCAGTAGTATAGCTCCAGGGTATAGCAATCAGCCCCAGCATTTT. Encoded protein: CASSIAPGYSNQPQHF.

The table lists this clone with many counts. The gene calls are TRBV18 and TRBJ2-7; the D gene is possibly TRBD1 (6 bases). V lost 4 bases and J lost 10, with 23 bases in between. CDR1 and CDR2 (germline): KGHSH, LQKENI. The CDR3 has 15 amino acids. The CDR3 region has the DNA TGTGCCAGCTCACGACAATCCAACAGGGAATCCTTTCAGTACTTC. Residues: CASSRQSNRESFQYF. The variable domain in full, with the rest retrieved from reference TRBV18 and TRBJ2-7, is NAGVMQNPRHLVRRRGQEARLRCSPMKGHSHVYWYRQLPEEGLKFMVYLQKENIIDESGMPKERFSAEFPKEGPSILRIQQVVRGDSAAYFCASSRQSNRESFQYFGPGTRLTVT.

At least ten counts were recorded for this clone. The chain combines TRBV4-3 with TRBJ1-2; the D is unclear. The V end lost 0 bases, the J end lost 4 bases, and 15 bases lay between the germline ends. There are 16 residues in the CDR3. The germline gives CDR1 LGHNA, CDR2 YSLEER. CDR3 sequence: CASSQEAVMDSYGYTF. The DNA of the CDR3 is TGCGCCAGCAGCCAAGAAGCGGTCATGGACTCCTATGGCTACACCTTC.

The sample holds many counts of this clone. The chain is built from TRBV18 and TRBJ2-2, with TRBD2 identical over 9 bases. The V and J ends lost 0 bases and 1 base, in that order; junction bases with no gene match: 3. The CDR3 extends over 17 amino acids. Germline V gives CDR1 KGHSH, CDR2 LQKENI. This chain's CDR3 is CASSPPASGVNTGELFF. CDR3 nucleotide sequence: TGTGCCAGCTCACCACCGGCTAGCGGGGTGAACACCGGGGAGCTGTTTTTT.

The chain links TRBV5-6 to TRBJ2-3; 8 bases are a match to TRBD2. The CDR3 contains 19 residues. Germline trimming cut 0 bases from V and 2 bases from J; bases unmatched to any gene: 14. Germline V gene lookup returns CDR1 SGHDT and CDR2 YYEEEE. This CDR3 is CASSLELRVAGKHTDTQYF. DNA for the CDR3: TGTGCCAGCAGCTTGGAGCTTAGAGTAGCGGGGAAACACACAGATACGCAGTATTTT.

The chain joins TRBV19 to TRBJ1-6; unclear D gene. Per the germline V gene, CDR1 is LNHDA and CDR2 is SQIVND (reference sequence). Trimming removed 5 bases at V and 7 bases at J, with 15 bases between. This CDR3 has 15 amino acids. The CDR3 loop reads CASSSSKGNNSPLHF. In nucleotides, the CDR3 is TGTGCCAGTAGTTCCTCGAAGGGTAACAATTCACCCCTCCACTTT.

This clone showed up just a few times. The genes are TRBV30 and TRBJ1-2; no definite D call. Trimming cost V 2 bases and J 1 base, with 11 bases left between them. There are 14 residues in the CDR3. Germline V gives CDR1 GTSNPN, CDR2 SVGIG (reference sequence). The CDR3 loop reads CAWSSGFYNYGYTF. The CDR3 nucleotides read TGTGCCTGGAGTTCAGGTTTCTATAACTATGGCTACACCTTC.

The rearrangement links TRBV12-3 or TRBV12-4 to TRBJ2-5, with TRBD2 matching over 11 bases. This CDR3 comprises 14 residues. The ends lost 7 bases at V and 3 bases at J; junction bases unmatched: 4. The chain's CDR3 is CASNPGLAEETQYF. CDR3 DNA sequence: TGTGCCAGCAACCCGGGACTAGCGGAAGAGACCCAGTACTTC.

The table lists this clone with many counts. This chain uses TRBV7-9 with TRBJ2-5; 8 nucleotides line up with TRBD2. The germline CDR1 and CDR2 sequences are SEHNR and FQNEAQ (reference sequence). The CDR3 length is 13 residues. The V gene end was trimmed by 8 bases and the J gene end by 9 bases; junction bases not matched to a gene: 11. The CDR3 sequence: CASQREPPGAQYF. The DNA for the CDR3 is TGTGCCAGCCAGCGGGAGCCCCCCGGGGCCCAGTACTTC. Supplemented by reference TRBV7-9 and TRBJ2-5, the full variable domain reads DTGVSQNPRHKITKRGQNVTFRCDPISEHNRLYWYRQTLGQGPEFLTYFQNEAQLEKSRLLSDRFSAERPKGSFSTLEIQRTEQGDSAMYLCASQREPPGAQYFGPGTRLLVL.

The sample holds many counts of this clone. CDR3 DNA sequence: TGTGCCAGCAGCGAACAGGGGATTGGGGAAAAACTGTTTTTT. Residues: CASSEQGIGEKLFF. The gene calls are TRBV9 and TRBJ1-4, with TRBD1 matching 7 bases. Germline trimming cut 3 bases from V and 8 bases from J; bases unmatched to any gene: 7. The CDR3 covers 14 residues. Germline V CDR1 and CDR2: SGDLS, YYNGEE.

This clone was seen many times. This chain connects TRBV10-3 to TRBJ2-5; D call uncertain. The length of the CDR3 is 12 residues. V was trimmed by 6 bases and J by 2 bases, leaving 7 bases between them. Germline CDR1 is ENHRY and CDR2 is SYGVKD. CDR3 nucleotide sequence: TGTGCCATCAGCCAGGCTCAAGAGACCCAGTACTTC. It encodes CAISQAQETQYF.